The present T cell receptor beta chain was sequenced within a study of blood T cell repertoires in COVID-19 (TCRdb year 2020). Regarding the study in general: Samples covering the acute and convalescent phases of COVID-19 were provided by collaborators in the United States, Italy and Spain. Where HLA class I and class II types were available, the types were taken from metadata supplied by the sample provider, not from assay-based typing. Subjects who had been exposed to COVID-19, were actively infected with it, or had recovered from it provided the deeply sampled blood TCRbeta repertoires that made up the dataset. The prospective study material was composed of cDNA or gDNA derived from T cells, B-cell-depleted T cells, or PBMCs. Samples were obtained from the ongoing ImmuneRACE study (first 160 participants) and from 1,000 to 1,500 subjects provided by 6 global collaborators. The sample metadata nearly always contained a de-identified subject ID, COVID-19 status, age in years and sex. The repertoires were made available in a free public database intended to serve as a resource for research on the immune response to SARS-CoV-2.

Broad study findings and their caveats: The amount of clinical and demographic metadata varied by source and participant and was provided uncurated.

A word on this clone: Its antigen has not been determined. Base quality data are lacking; no much larger clone is found one base away.

TCRbeta CDR3 regions were amplified from genomic DNA by means of the immunoSEQ Assay, a bias-controlled multiplex PCR. The authors processed their data as follows. Within the assay, amplification of reference gene primers was used to estimate how many nucleated cells each sample contained. Sequence reads were collapsed and filtered to measure the absolute abundance of every unique TCRbeta CDR3 rearrangement. Productive Simpson clonality was computed per sample as the square root of Simpson's diversity index over productive rearrangements. TCRdb stores this immuneACCESS table with in-frame sequences only. Part of the clones is absent; in the studies checked, under half of the shortfall reflects unresolved V genes, and no reason is known for the rest. V and J calls and clone size are those listed in that table; D and trimming were worked out from the DNA. The sample data list just over 300,000 clones, and 89% of these were observed just once. Roughly a tenth of the sample lies in the top ten.

According to the germline V gene, CDR1 reads SNHLY and CDR2 reads FYNNEI. V is clipped by 6 bases and J by 1 base, and the sequence between their germline boundaries is 15 bases long. The CDR3 goes from the cysteine to the phenylalanine over 15 residues. The retained sequence is limited to the CDR3, 45 bases, with the frame set at the first base. Participants in the prospective study were enrolled through a virtual design, were aged roughly 18 to 90 years, and lived in under 25 United States geographic areas. In the prospective study, participants were assigned to cohorts based on the clinical history participants reported in a screening survey and a study questionnaire. Recovered participants in ImmuneRACE Cohort 3 were defined as having two consecutive negative NP/OP PCR tests, clearance from a healthcare professional, or resolution of symptoms. In the prospective study, mobile phlebotomists collected whole blood, serum and a nasopharyngeal or oropharyngeal swab from each participant. Over an approximately two-month period, participants in the prospective study had the option of providing additional blood draws and questionnaires. Before DNA extraction, blood samples from the prospective study were shipped at room temperature or frozen.

This chain joins TRBV2 to TRBJ1-1; TRBD1 is a weak D gene call, 5 bases matching. The sample taken for sequencing was PBMCs or T cells enriched from blood (not recorded which). The receptor was derived from a woman between 40 and 55 years old who had recovered from COVID-19. The CDR3 protein sequence reads: CASSPRGGGNTEAFF. The DNA sequence is as follows: TGTGCCAGCAGCCCACGTGGGGGGGGGAACACTGAAGCTTTCTTT.